Each of the 10 T cell receptor beta chains below was sequenced from the same sample in a study of cytomegalovirus exposure and HLA in healthy donors. Profiling relied on immunoSEQ multiplex PCR, and the TCRdb table lists in-frame clones only, not all of them. The table shows under 150,000 clones, with over 75% occurring only once. Sequenced sample: PBMCs. These receptors came from a woman aged 18-29 years in good health and CMV-seropositive.

J is TRBJ1-5 and V is TRBV2; no reliable D call. Per germline, CDR1 SNHLY and CDR2 FYNNEI. CDR3 length: 17 residues. The V and J ends lost 5 bases and 3 bases respectively, with 20 bases between them. The CDR3 reads CASSFGPKEGSNQPQHF. The CDR3 DNA follows: TGTGCCAGCAGTTTCGGGCCTAAGGAGGGATCCAATCAGCCCCAGCATTTT.

The gene calls are TRBV27 and TRBJ2-7; 9 bases are shared with TRBD1. The CDR3 is made up of 16 amino acids. Germline CDR1 MNHEY, CDR2 SMNVEV (reference sequence). With V trimmed by 10 bases and J by 0 bases, 13 bases remained unmatched. The CDR3, as DNA: TGTGCCACCGCGGACAGGGGAGATTCCAGCTCCTACGAGCAGTACTTC. Translated: CATADRGDSSSYEQYF.

This clone showed up just a few times. The gene calls are TRBV7-9 and TRBJ2-7, with a weak D call TRBD1 (6 bases). CDR3 length: 15 amino acids. In germline, CDR1 is SEHNR, CDR2 FQNEAQ (reference sequence). Trimming pared 2 bases from V and 5 bases from J, leaving 16 bases between. As DNA, the CDR3 is TGTGCCAGCAGCTTACCCAGACAGGTTCAGGACGAGCAGTACTTC. Protein sequence: CASSLPRQVQDEQYF.

The V gene is TRBV5-1, the J gene TRBJ2-1; a weak D match, TRBD2 (5 bases). V gave up 4 bases and J gave up 0 bases, with 14 bases separating them. Germline V gene sequence: CDR1 SGHRS, CDR2 YFSETQ. This CDR3 is built from 16 residues. The CDR3 is CASSLVAGSSYNEQFF. The CDR3 DNA reads TGCGCCAGCAGCCTAGTGGCGGGCAGCTCCTACAATGAGCAGTTCTTC.

V gene TRBV19 combines with J gene TRBJ1-2; 7 bases line up with TRBD1. With 6 bases clipped from V and 3 bases from J, the junction kept 7 bases outside the gene matches. This CDR3 region has 14 residues. Germline CDR1 LNHDA, CDR2 SQIVND (reference sequence). The CDR3 bases are TGTGCCAGTAGAGGACAGGTGGTTCACTATGGCTACACCTTC. Its translation is CASRGQVVHYGYTF. Drawing the rest from reference TRBV19 and TRBJ1-2, the complete variable domain is DGGITQSPKYLFRKEGQNVTLSCEQNLNHDAMYWYRQDPGQGLRLIYYSQIVNDFQKGDIAEGYSVSREKKESFPLTVTSAQKNPTAFYLCASRGQVVHYGYTFGSGTRLTVV.

This chain connects TRBV4-2 to TRBJ2-7; 10 nucleotides match TRBD2. CDR3 length: 17 residues. V trimming: 4 bases; J trimming: 3 bases; junction bases outside the gene matches: 12. Germline V lookup: CDR1 LGHNA, CDR2 YNFKEQ. The CDR3 region is CASSPRVASGSSYEQYF. The CDR3 DNA reads as TGTGCCAGCAGCCCCCGAGTGGCTAGCGGGAGTAGCTACGAGCAGTACTTC.

This chain uses TRBV9 with TRBJ1-6; D gene ambiguous. This CDR3 contains 14 residues. V lost 0 bases and J 5 bases, leaving 6 bases between the germline ends. CDR1 and CDR2 (germline): SGDLS, YYNGEE. The CDR3, as DNA: TGTGCCAGCAGCGTAGATCCCGATAATTCACCCCTCCACTTT. Translated, it gives CASSVDPDNSPLHF.

The chain has TRBV6-1 and TRBJ2-3; TRBD1 might be the D (5 bases). The germline CDR1 and CDR2 sequences are MNHNS and SASEGT. The CDR3 totals 13 residues. Trimming removed 4 bases at V and 5 bases at J, with 10 bases between. CDR3 nucleotide sequence: TGTGCCAGCAGTGCGACAGCTTTAGATACGCAGTATTTT. Translated: CASSATALDTQYF.

The V gene is TRBV27, the J gene TRBJ1-1; TRBD1 might be the D (6 bases). V lost 4 bases to trimming and J lost 5 bases, with 17 bases between them. CDR3 size: 15 residues. Germline V gene sequence: CDR1 MNHEY, CDR2 SMNVEV (reference sequence). CDR3 nucleotides: TGTGCCAGCAGTTCGGACAGTTACAGAGGGACTGAAGCTTTCTTT. This gives the protein CASSSDSYRGTEAFF.

The rearrangement uses TRBV9 and TRBJ1-2; D is possibly TRBD1 (6 bases). In germline, CDR1 is SGDLS, CDR2 YYNGEE. V dropped 3 bases and J dropped 4 bases, with 19 bases sitting between them. This CDR3 spans 16 amino acids. The chain's CDR3 is CASSGGGQPLSYGYTF. The CDR3 bases are TGTGCCAGCAGCGGAGGTGGACAGCCTCTATCCTATGGCTACACCTTC. The variable domain in full, with the rest retrieved from reference TRBV9 and TRBJ1-2, is DSGVTQTPKHLITATGQRVTLRCSPRSGDLSVYWYQQSLDQGLQFLIQYYNGEERAKGNILERFSAQQFPDLHSELNLSSLELGDSALYFCASSGGGQPLSYGYTFGSGTRLTVV.